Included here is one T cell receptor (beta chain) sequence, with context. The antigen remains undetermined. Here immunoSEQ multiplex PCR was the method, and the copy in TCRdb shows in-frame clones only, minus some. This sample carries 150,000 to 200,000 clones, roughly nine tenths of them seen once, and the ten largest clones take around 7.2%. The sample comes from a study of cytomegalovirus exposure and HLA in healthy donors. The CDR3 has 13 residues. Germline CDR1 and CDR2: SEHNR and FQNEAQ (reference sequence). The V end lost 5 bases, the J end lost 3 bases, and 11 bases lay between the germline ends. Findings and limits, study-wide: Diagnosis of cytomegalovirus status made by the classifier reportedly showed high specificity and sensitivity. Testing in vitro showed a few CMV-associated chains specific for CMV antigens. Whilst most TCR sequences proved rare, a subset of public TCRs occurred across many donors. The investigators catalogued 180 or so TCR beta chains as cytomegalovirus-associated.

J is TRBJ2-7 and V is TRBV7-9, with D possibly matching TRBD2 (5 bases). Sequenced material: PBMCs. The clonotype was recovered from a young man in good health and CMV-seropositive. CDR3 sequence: CASSHGNLYEQYF. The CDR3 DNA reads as TGTGCCAGCAGCCACGGGAATCTCTACGAGCAGTACTTC.